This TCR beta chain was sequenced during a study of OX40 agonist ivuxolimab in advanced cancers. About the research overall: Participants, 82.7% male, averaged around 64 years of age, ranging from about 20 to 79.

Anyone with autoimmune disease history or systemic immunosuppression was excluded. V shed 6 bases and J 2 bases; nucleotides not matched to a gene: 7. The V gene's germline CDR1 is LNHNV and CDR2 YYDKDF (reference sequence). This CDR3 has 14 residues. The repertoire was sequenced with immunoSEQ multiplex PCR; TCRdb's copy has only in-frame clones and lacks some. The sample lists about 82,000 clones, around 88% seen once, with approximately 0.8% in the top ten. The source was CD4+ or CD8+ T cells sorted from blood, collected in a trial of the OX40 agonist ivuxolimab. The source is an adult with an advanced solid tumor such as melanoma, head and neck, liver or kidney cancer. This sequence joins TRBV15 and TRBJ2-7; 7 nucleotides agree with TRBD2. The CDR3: CATSKAGPTYEQYF. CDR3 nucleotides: TGTGCCACCAGTAAAGCGGGACCTACCTACGAGCAGTACTTC.